Below, 12 T cell receptor beta chains from the same sample are listed, as sequenced in a study of T cell repertoires in ileal Crohn's disease (dated by TCRdb to about 2019). This specimen's time point label, interpreted: inflamed ileum from the surgical specimen. Libraries were constructed by the immunoSEQ multiplex PCR assay. TCRdb mirrors the immuneACCESS table, restricted to in-frame sequences. Some clones are absent from its copies; in checked studies, under half trace to an unresolved V gene, and the reason for the others is unknown. The sample yields a few thousand clones; around three quarters were counted once. The ten largest clones capture more than 5.5% of the sample. Sequenced input: ileal tissue. These receptor sequences come from an adult with Crohn's disease.

The V gene is TRBV7-2, the J gene TRBJ2-7, with a possible D match to TRBD1 (6 bases). Germline lookup yields CDR1 SGHTA and CDR2 FQGNSA. The CDR3 is made up of 14 amino acids. Trimming took 6 bases from V and 6 from J, leaving 18 bases between them. CDR3 nucleotide sequence: TGTGCCAGCAGGCCCGACCAGGGGCCTGGCGAGCAGTACTTC. Protein sequence: CASRPDQGPGEQYF.

The genes are TRBV25-1 and TRBJ1-2; D unclear. The CDR3 extends over 14 amino acids. Looked up from germline, CDR1 is MGHDK and CDR2 is SYGVNS. V shed 1 base and J shed 2 bases, with 8 bases lying between them. CDR3 coding DNA: TGTGCCAGCAGTGAATTACAACTGAACTATGGCTACACCTTC. This sequence encodes CASSELQLNYGYTF.

The chain couples TRBV28 to TRBJ2-2; D is possibly TRBD1 or TRBD2 (7 bases each). CDR1 is MDHEN and CDR2 is SYDVKM in the germline V gene. V was cut by 10 bases and J by 3 bases, with 21 bases left in between. The CDR3 consists of 16 residues. The DNA of the CDR3 is TGTGCCACAGATCGTGGGAGGGGGCTCGACACCGGGGAGCTGTTTTTT. Translation gives CATDRGRGLDTGELFF.

The V call is TRBV29-1, the J call TRBJ2-5; the D is unclear. The germline gives CDR1 SQVTM, CDR2 ANQGSEA. The CDR3 spans 14 residues. The ends were cut back, 0 bases at V and 1 base at J, with 9 bases in the middle. The CDR3 reads CSVEDVEVQETQYF. The CDR3 DNA sequence: TGCAGCGTTGAAGATGTGGAAGTCCAAGAGACCCAGTACTTC.

The rearrangement joins TRBV10-1 to TRBJ2-3; tentative D call: TRBD1 (6 bases). This CDR3 contains 14 residues. The V gene's germline CDR1 is WNHNN and CDR2 SYGVQD (reference sequence). Trimming cost V 3 bases and J 2 bases, with 9 bases left between them. The CDR3: CASSEGGHTDTQYF. In nucleotides, the CDR3 is TGCGCCAGCAGTGAAGGGGGACACACAGATACGCAGTATTTT.

In its sample, this clone was seen once. CDR3: CASSQQGNLGYTF. CDR3 DNA sequence: TGTGCCAGCAGTCAACAGGGGAATTTAGGCTACACCTTC. V gene TRBV6-1 combines with J gene TRBJ1-2; TRBD1 aligns across 7 bases. The CDR3 has 13 residues. The germline V gene encodes CDR1 MNHNS and CDR2 SASEGT. The J segment lost 8 bases and the V segment lost 5 bases, leaving 8 bases of the junction unmatched.

For the CDR3, the DNA is TGTGCCAGCTCGACCCGGCAGGGAGGGGAGACCCAGTACTTC. Protein: CASSTRQGGETQYF. This chain uses TRBV6-1 with TRBJ2-5, with 7 bases fitting TRBD2. V lost 8 bases and J lost 5; bases outside the gene matches: 11. This CDR3 is built from 14 residues. Germline loops: CDR1 MNHNS, CDR2 SASEGT.

This rearrangement joins TRBV7-9 to TRBJ2-2; 11 bases match TRBD2. This CDR3 comprises 15 residues. Germline V gives CDR1 SEHNR, CDR2 FQNEAQ (reference sequence). The V gene end was trimmed by 5 bases and the J gene end by 4 bases; junction bases not matched to a gene: 3. The CDR3: CASSEGTSGTGELFF. In nucleotides, the CDR3 is TGTGCCAGCAGCGAGGGGACTAGCGGCACCGGGGAGCTGTTTTTT.

The CDR3 sequence is CASSYLGTSGVEQYF. CDR3 bases: TGTGCCAGCAGTTACCTGGGGACTAGCGGGGTTGAGCAGTACTTC. The chain joins TRBV6-5 to TRBJ2-7; 13 nucleotides match TRBD2. The germline V gene has CDR1 MNHEY and CDR2 SVGAGI. The CDR3 loop spans 15 amino acids. The J segment lost 7 bases and the V segment lost 2 bases, leaving 5 bases of the junction unmatched.

This chain uses TRBV7-9 with TRBJ2-4; 8 nucleotides match TRBD1. Per the germline V gene, CDR1 is SEHNR and CDR2 is FQNEAQ (reference sequence). With 6 bases clipped from V and 0 bases from J, the junction kept 13 bases outside the gene matches. The CDR3 is 18 residues long. DNA of the CDR3: TGTGCCAGCAGGAGCCAGGGACAGGCCGACATAGCCAAAAACATTCAGTACTTC. It codes for CASRSQGQADIAKNIQYF.

V usage is TRBV9 and J usage is TRBJ2-4; 9 nucleotides line up with TRBD1. This CDR3 is built from 14 residues. CDR1 and CDR2 (germline): SGDLS, YYNGEE. J was trimmed by 4 bases and V by 2 bases; bases with no gene match: 1. CDR3 coding DNA: TGTGCCAGCAGCGTGGGACAGGGTAAAAACATTCAGTACTTC. Translated: CASSVGQGKNIQYF.

The V call is TRBV9, the J call TRBJ2-5, with 14 bases lining up with TRBD2. CDR1 and CDR2 from the germline V gene are SGDLS and YYNGEE. CDR3 length equals 15 residues. Unmatched junction bases numbered 5, after V lost 4 bases and J lost 6 bases. As DNA, the CDR3 is TGTGCCAGCAGCCCCGGGACTAGCGGGGGTCAGACCCAGTACTTC. Its protein product is CASSPGTSGGQTQYF.